This entry features one TCR beta chain sequence. Its antigen is not known. The data originate from a study of siplizumab effects on memory and regulatory T cells. Study observations and caveats: On average, under 75% of mappable alloreactive CD4+ clones were Treg-derived under siplizumab, against less than 35% in controls. Siplizumab caused a significant drop in alloreactive sequences traceable to unstimulated CD4+ memory cells. Major contributors to the alloresponse seemed to be naive T cells, which also appeared more diverse than memory cells.

The CDR3 contains 11 residues. V was trimmed by 5 bases and J by 4 bases, leaving 6 bases between them. CDR1 is GTSNPN, CDR2 SVGIG, per germline (reference sequence). TCRdb keeps only in-frame clones here, not all; method: immunoSEQ multiplex PCR. In the table there are about 100,000 clones, 85% to 95% of which are singletons. The chain employs TRBV30 and TRBJ1-3; D uncertain. The receptor was isolated from a human donor in good health. Sequenced input: non-Treg CD4+ T cells sorted from blood. The CDR3 reads CAWDRGNTIYF. In nucleotides, the CDR3 is TGTGCCTGGGATCGAGGAAACACCATATATTTT.